The sequence of this T cell receptor (beta chain) was determined in a study of T cells in Graves' hyperthyroidism and ophthalmopathy. Across the study: The authors collected peripheral blood at initial diagnosis, before any treatment.

General study results and limits: Among thyroid clonotypes expanded above 0.001, most also appeared in blood.

Germline assignment: CDR1 SGDLS and CDR2 YYNGEE. CDR3 size: 16 residues. Deletions cut 2 bases from V and 1 base from J, with 14 bases between. Amplified TCR beta CDR3 regions derived from RNA transcripts. During a first-round RT-PCR of the TCR CDR3, the HTBI primer set was used. TCRdb re-derived calls from the multiplex PCR reads in MiXCR, one entry per CDR3 protein. This repertoire shows 480,000 or so distinct CDR3 sequences, approximately 15% found once; its top ten account for about a sixth. The definition of stable Graves' hyperthyroidism was no ophthalmopathy progression within 18 months. The source of the PBMCs was 8 to 10 ml of fresh peripheral blood. This clonotype has just a few counts. What it recognizes is unknown.

The chain has TRBV9 and TRBJ2-3; perhaps TRBD2 as D (6 bases). Specimen: blood. The source of this sequence is a woman aged 18-29 years with Graves' hyperthyroidism. CDR3 bases: TGTGCCAGCAGCGTCTCGGCTAGCGTACGCACAGATACGCAGTATTTT. Translated: CASSVSASVRTDTQYF. Using reference TRBV9 and TRBJ2-3 for the parts outside the CDR3, the full variable domain is DSGVTQTPKHLITATGQRVTLRCSPRSGDLSVYWYQQSLDQGLQFLIQYYNGEERAKGNILERFSAQQFPDLHSELNLSSLELGDSALYFCASSVSASVRTDTQYFGPGTRLTVL.